This T cell receptor beta chain was identified in a study of T cells after somatic rescue of genetic block. V dropped 2 bases and J dropped 6; count of bases not matched to a gene: 5. This CDR3 spans 15 amino acids. Germline loops: CDR1 MNHEY, CDR2 SVGAGI. Only in-frame clones appear in the TCRdb table, and some are missing; sequencing was by immunoSEQ multiplex PCR. The sample lists about 72,000 clones, approximately 90% occurring once. Material for sequencing was peripheral blood mononuclear cells (PBMCs). The TCR comes from a man in his thirties or forties. The V and J genes are TRBV6-5 and TRBJ2-3; 10 positions match TRBD2. The CDR3 DNA is TGTGCCAGCAGTTACAGCCTAGCGGGGGCCGATACGCAGTATTTT. Its translation: CASSYSLAGADTQYF.